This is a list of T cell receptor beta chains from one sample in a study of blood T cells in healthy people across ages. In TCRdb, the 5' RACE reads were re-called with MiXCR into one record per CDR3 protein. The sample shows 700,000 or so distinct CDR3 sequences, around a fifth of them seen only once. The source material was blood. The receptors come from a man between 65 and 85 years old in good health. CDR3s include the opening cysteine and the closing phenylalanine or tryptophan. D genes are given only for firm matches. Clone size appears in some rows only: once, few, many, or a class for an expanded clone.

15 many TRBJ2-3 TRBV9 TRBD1 CASSVGQGRKDTQYF TGTGCCAGCAGCGTCGGACAGGGTCGTAAAGATACGCAGTATTTT
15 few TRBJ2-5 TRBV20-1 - CSARDLKRNQETQYF TGCAGTGCTAGAGATCTGAAGAGGAACCAAGAGACCCAGTACTTC
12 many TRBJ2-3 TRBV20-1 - CSARPSTDTQYF TGCAGTGCTAGGCCAAGCACAGATACGCAGTATTTT
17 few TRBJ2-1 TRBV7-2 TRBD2 CASSSVSGGAPYNEQFF TGTGCCAGCAGCTCTGTTAGCGGGGGGGCCCCATACAATGAGCAGTTCTTC
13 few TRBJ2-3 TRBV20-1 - CSATRGNTDTQYF TGCAGTGCTACCCGGGGGAACACAGATACGCAGTATTTT
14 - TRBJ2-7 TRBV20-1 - CSARLAGESYEQYF TGCAGTGCTAGATTGGCAGGGGAGTCCTACGAGCAGTACTTC
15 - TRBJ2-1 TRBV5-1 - CASSLVQNSYNEQFF TGCGCCAGCAGCTTGGTGCAGAATTCCTACAATGAGCAGTTCTTC
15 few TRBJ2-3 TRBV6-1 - CASTPRRGGTDTQYF TGTGCCAGCACCCCAAGGAGGGGGGGGACAGATACGCAGTATTTT
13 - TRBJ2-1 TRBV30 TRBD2 CAWRSREGNEQFF TGTGCCTGGAGGTCCCGGGAGGGCAATGAGCAGTTCTTC
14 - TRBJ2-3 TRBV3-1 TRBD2 CASTRGGVTDTQYF TGTGCCAGCACCCGGGGGGGTGTCACAGATACGCAGTATTTT
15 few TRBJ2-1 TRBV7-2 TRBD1 CASSLNPDRGNEQFF TGTGCCAGCAGCCTCAACCCCGACAGGGGCAATGAGCAGTTCTTC
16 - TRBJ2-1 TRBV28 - CASSLYSQTSAREQFF TGTGCCAGCAGTTTATACTCCCAAACTAGTGCTCGTGAGCAGTTCTTC
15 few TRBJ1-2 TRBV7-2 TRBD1 CASSRFPGQDYGYTF TGTGCCAGCAGCCGATTTCCGGGACAGGACTATGGCTACACCTTC
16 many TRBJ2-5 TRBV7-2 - CASSPRPGLNQETQYF TGTGCCAGCAGCCCAAGACCGGGACTCAACCAAGAGACCCAGTACTTC
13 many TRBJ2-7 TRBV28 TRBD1 CASSWTGRYEQYF TGTGCCAGCAGTTGGACAGGGCGTTACGAGCAGTACTTC
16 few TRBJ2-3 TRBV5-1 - CASSFRAASRTDTQYF TGCGCCAGCAGCTTTCGAGCGGCTTCCCGAACGGATACGCAGTATTTT
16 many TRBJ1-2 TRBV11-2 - CASSLLEGSPLYGYTF TGTGCCAGCAGCTTGCTAGAGGGCAGCCCTTTGTATGGCTACACCTTC
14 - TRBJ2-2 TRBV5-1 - CASSFVGGTGELFF TGCGCCAGCAGCTTCGTTGGCGGGACCGGGGAGCTGTTTTTT
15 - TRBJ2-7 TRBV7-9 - CASSRDTGSSYEQYF TGTGCCAGCAGCCGGGACACCGGGAGCTCCTACGAGCAGTACTTC
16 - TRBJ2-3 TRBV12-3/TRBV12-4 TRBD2 CASSTRTSGVTDTQYF TGTGCCAGCAGTACCCGGACTAGCGGGGTCACAGATACGCAGTATTTT
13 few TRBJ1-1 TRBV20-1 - CSAVSGTKEPAFF TGCAGTGCAGTATCCGGGACCAAGGAACCCGCTTTCTTT
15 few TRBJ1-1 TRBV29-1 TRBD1 CSVMPTGRGLTEAFF TGCAGCGTAATGCCGACAGGAAGGGGGCTCACTGAAGCTTTCTTT
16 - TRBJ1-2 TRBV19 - CASSLNQGAGRDGYTF TGTGCCAGTAGTCTCAACCAAGGAGCAGGGAGAGATGGCTACACCTTC
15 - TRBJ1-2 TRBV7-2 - CASSLGSVVGYGYTF TGTGCCAGCAGCTTAGGTTCCGTGGTCGGCTATGGCTACACCTTC
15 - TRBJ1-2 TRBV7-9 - CASSSGLAPNYGYTF TGTGCCAGCAGCTCCGGTTTGGCACCGAACTATGGCTACACCTTC
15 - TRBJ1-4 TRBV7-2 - CASRKDGAGNEKLFF TGTGCCAGCAGAAAGGACGGTGCGGGTAATGAAAAACTGTTTTTT
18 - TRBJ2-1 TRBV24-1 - CATSDPDKVRGRYNEQFF TGTGCCACCAGTGATCCCGATAAGGTGCGCGGAAGGTACAATGAGCAGTTCTTC
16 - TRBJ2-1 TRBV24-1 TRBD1 CATSDPGTGDRNERFF TGTGCCACCAGTGACCCCGGGACAGGGGATCGCAATGAGCGGTTCTTC
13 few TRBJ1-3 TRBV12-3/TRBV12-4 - CASSKPVVQGKDF TGTGCCAGCAGCAAACCTGTCGTGCAGGGGAAGGATTTT